This T cell receptor (beta chain) is drawn from a study of T-cell reconstitution after alpha-beta-depleted transplantation in children. Researchers prepared the TCRbeta library using unique molecular identifiers, the study reports. TCRdb independently ran MiXCR on the PCR reads; one entry per CDR3 protein. The sample holds about 640,000 distinct CDR3 sequences, around 17% seen once. This clonotype was picked up many times. The CDR3 runs to 16 residues. Between the trimmed V and J ends, which lost 0 bases and 7 bases, there was a span of 16 bases. Germline V gene lookup returns CDR1 LGHNA and CDR2 YSLEER.

The sequencing here drew on PBMCs from the stem cell graft donor, taken from the stem cell graft. This TCR came from a human donor who donated a stem cell graft to a child with acute myeloid leukemia. The V and J genes are TRBV4-3 and TRBJ2-1; the D gene is possibly TRBD1 (6 bases). The CDR3 reads CASSQDRAAQGNEQFF. CDR3 bases: TGCGCCAGCAGCCAAGATAGGGCGGCCCAGGGGAATGAGCAGTTCTTC.